One sample yielded the 17 T cell receptor beta chains listed below, sequenced in a study of shared clonotypes between healthy human individuals. Sequencing used immunoSEQ multiplex PCR; TCRdb keeps in-frame clones, though not all of them. The data contain millions of clones, about 93% of them seen just once; the ten biggest clones take up 1.7%. CD45RO-negative, CCR7-selected cells formed the naive CD8 fraction, which excluded terminally differentiated effector memory CD45RA+ cells. Sequenced: naive CD8+ T cells from PBMCs. The receptors were gathered from a man in his late teens or twenties in good health. Some clones in this sample may be carry-over from other donors' samples.

The chain couples TRBV2 to TRBJ2-3; D may be TRBD2 (6 bases). Trimming cost V 8 bases and J 14 bases, with 20 bases left between them. Germline V gives CDR1 SNHLY, CDR2 FYNNEI. This CDR3 contains 12 residues. The DNA of the CDR3 is TGTGCCAGCGCGAGCGGGCAGGATCCCTCGTATTTT. Translation gives CASASGQDPSYF.

The V call is TRBV7-9, the J call TRBJ1-1; 8 bases fit TRBD1. V was pared by 3 bases and J by 6 bases, with 6 bases of the junction left unmatched. The CDR3 is 14 amino acids. Germline loops: CDR1 SEHNR, CDR2 FQNEAQ (reference sequence). CDR3 sequence (DNA): TGTGCCAGCAGCTTCATCGGCAGGGGGCCTGAAGCTTTCTTT. It specifies CASSFIGRGPEAFF.

The CDR3 region is CASSLPTLADPYEQYF. CDR3 nucleotide sequence: TGCGCCAGCAGCTTGCCCACCCTAGCGGACCCCTACGAGCAGTACTTC. The V gene is TRBV5-1, the J gene TRBJ2-7; TRBD2 agrees at 7 bases. Germline V gene data show CDR1 as SGHRS and CDR2 as YFSETQ. J was trimmed by 2 bases and V by 1 base; bases with no gene match: 9. This CDR3 is built from 16 residues.

This clone was counted only a few times. This CDR3 is also generated by other DNA sequences in the sample. The chain combines TRBV9 with TRBJ2-3; D remains unclear. The V and J ends lost 4 bases and 0 bases respectively, with 3 bases between them. CDR1 SGDLS and CDR2 YYNGEE come from the germline V gene. The CDR3 has 12 amino acids. The DNA for the CDR3 is TGTGCCAGCAGCAAAAGCACAGATACGCAGTATTTT. Translating gives CASSKSTDTQYF.

The V gene is TRBV6-6, the J gene TRBJ2-1; D unclear. Germline V lookup: CDR1 MNHNY, CDR2 SVGAGI (reference sequence). The CDR3 extends over 12 amino acids. V was clipped by 3 bases and J by 8 bases, with 8 bases between them. For the CDR3, the DNA is TGTGCCAGCAGTTATTCAGAGGATGAGCAGTTCTTC. It encodes CASSYSEDEQFF.

The chain joins TRBV6-1 to TRBJ2-1; 12 positions agree with TRBD2. The CDR3 is 15 amino acids. Germline V gene sequence: CDR1 MNHNS, CDR2 SASEGT. With V trimmed by 5 bases and J by 8 bases, 7 bases remained unmatched. In nucleotides, the CDR3 is TGTGCCAGCAGTTTATGGACTAGCGGGATCGATGAGCAGTTCTTC. It encodes CASSLWTSGIDEQFF.

This clone was counted once. This chain uses TRBV29-1 with TRBJ2-6; the D is unclear. The CDR3 has 17 amino acids. CDR1 is SQVTM and CDR2 is ANQGSEA in the germline V gene. Trimming took 5 bases from V and 0 from J, leaving 17 bases between them. The DNA for the CDR3 is TGCAGCGTTATTGCGTGGGGTGCTCCCTCTGGGGCCAACGTCCTGACTTTC. Its protein is CSVIAWGAPSGANVLTF. The full variable domain, in which reference TRBV29-1 and TRBJ2-6 provide the parts outside the CDR3, is SAVISQKPSRDICQRGTSLTIQCQVDSQVTMMFWYRQQPGQSLTLIATANQGSEATYESGFVIDKFPISRPNLTFSTLTVSNMSPEDSSIYLCSVIAWGAPSGANVLTFGAGSRLTVL.

The V call is TRBV19, the J call TRBJ2-5; D unclear. In germline, CDR1 is LNHDA, CDR2 SQIVND (reference sequence). The V and J ends lost 2 bases and 5 bases respectively, with 9 bases between them. CDR3 size: 13 residues. The CDR3: CASSINPRETQYF. The CDR3 DNA is TGTGCCAGTAGTATAAACCCACGGGAGACCCAGTACTTC.

This rearrangement joins TRBV7-3 to TRBJ2-5, with 14 bases lining up with TRBD2. The V segment lost 4 bases and the J segment 6 bases; nucleotides outside the gene matches: 10. Germline-derived CDR1 and CDR2 are SGHTA and FQGTGA. The CDR3 has 17 residues. In nucleotides, the CDR3 is TGTGCCAGCAGCTCGAGACCGGGACTAGCGGGAGATCAGACCCAGTACTTC. It codes for CASSSRPGLAGDQTQYF.

This chain uses TRBV27 with TRBJ1-1; D unclear. Germline V gene data show CDR1 as MNHEY and CDR2 as SMNVEV (reference sequence). This CDR3 spans 13 amino acids. With 4 bases removed from V and 1 base from J, the gap between germline ends came to 7 bases. The CDR3 spells CASSSLPNTEAFF. In DNA, the CDR3 is TGTGCCAGCAGTTCCCTACCGAACACTGAAGCTTTCTTT.

V and J are TRBV4-1 and TRBJ1-1; TRBD1 matches at 11 bases. CDR1 is MGHRA, CDR2 YSYEKL, per germline. V was clipped by 4 bases and J by 4 bases; unmatched bases: 8. This CDR3 region has 16 residues. The CDR3 nucleotides are TGCGCCAGCAGCCTTTATTCCGGGACAGGGGGCACTGAAGCTTTCTTT. Translating it yields CASSLYSGTGGTEAFF.

The chain employs TRBV12-5 and TRBJ2-1; 10 bases line up with TRBD2. Germline V gene data show CDR1 as LGHNT and CDR2 as FRNRAP. Unmatched junction bases numbered 8, after V lost 0 bases and J lost 6 bases. The CDR3 totals 17 residues. CDR3 protein: CASGLVTPSGRSNEQFF. The CDR3 coding sequence is TGTGCTAGTGGTTTGGTAACGCCTAGCGGGAGAAGCAATGAGCAGTTCTTC. Drawing the rest from reference TRBV12-5 and TRBJ2-1, the complete variable domain is DARVTQTPRHKVTEMGQEVTMRCQPILGHNTVFWYRQTMMQGLELLAYFRNRAPLDDSGMPKDRFSAEMPDATLATLKIQPSEPRDSAVYFCASGLVTPSGRSNEQFFGPGTRLTVL.

About this clone: Other nucleotide sequences in the sample specify the same CDR3. The chain recombines TRBV9 with TRBJ2-7, with 10 bases that match TRBD2. The V and J ends lost 2 bases and 4 bases, in that order; junction bases with no gene match: 3. The germline CDR1 and CDR2 sequences are SGDLS and YYNGEE. This CDR3 is 14 amino acids long. This chain's CDR3 is CASSVGLAAYEQYF. CDR3 in DNA: TGTGCCAGCAGCGTCGGACTAGCGGCATACGAGCAGTACTTC.

This rearrangement joins TRBV7-9 to TRBJ2-1; maybe TRBD1 (6 bases). Trimming pared 3 bases from V and 10 bases from J, leaving 10 bases between. Germline V lookup: CDR1 SEHNR, CDR2 FQNEAQ (reference sequence). This CDR3 is 12 amino acids long. The CDR3 sequence: CASSFGTKEQFF. The CDR3 DNA sequence: TGTGCCAGCAGCTTTGGGACAAAAGAGCAGTTCTTC.

This clone was counted only a few times. The gene calls are TRBV19 and TRBJ1-5; TRBD1 matches at 7 bases. J gave up 3 bases and V 5 bases, and 4 bases lay outside the gene matches. The germline V gene encodes CDR1 LNHDA and CDR2 SQIVND (reference sequence). This CDR3 is 14 amino acids long. CDR3 nucleotides: TGTGCCAGTAGTGACGGGACAGTCAATCAGCCCCAGCATTTT. This codes for CASSDGTVNQPQHF.

This rearrangement joins TRBV27 to TRBJ1-5; TRBD1 matches 7 bases. The CDR3 is made up of 14 amino acids. CDR1 is MNHEY, CDR2 SMNVEV, per germline (reference sequence). V dropped 2 bases and J dropped 7; count of bases not matched to a gene: 5. This CDR3 reads CASSLGGGGQPQHF. The CDR3 region has the DNA TGTGCCAGCAGTTTAGGGGGAGGGGGCCAGCCCCAGCATTTT.

J is TRBJ2-3 and V is TRBV25-1; unclear D gene. This CDR3 comprises 14 residues. Germline V gives CDR1 MGHDK, CDR2 SYGVNS. Trimming removed 2 bases from V and 6 bases from J, with 12 bases in between. CDR3 loop: CASSERQFGDTQYF. CDR3 in DNA: TGTGCCAGCAGTGAACGACAATTCGGGGATACGCAGTATTTT.